The 27 T cell receptor beta chains below come from one sample, sequenced in a study of Ad26.COV2.S vaccination and SARS-CoV-2 variants (dated by TCRdb to about 2021). The treatment or condition label of this sample denotes: approximately 18 received Ad26.COV2.S at low or high dose, single or two shots; roughly 5 received placebo; per-sample allocation not given. Repertoires of vaccine and placebo recipients were sequenced from samples collected on day 63 after the first injection. The library was made by the immunoSEQ multiplex PCR assay. In its TCRdb copy, this immuneACCESS table keeps in-frame sequences only and misses some clones. Where compared with another copy, unresolved V genes explain less than half of these, and the others have no known cause. The sample profile shows approximately 420,000 clones; approximately 90% of them were found once. Roughly 4% of the sample lies in the top ten.

The specimen comprised peripheral blood, sampled in a trial of Ad26.COV2.S vaccine versus placebo. These receptors were obtained from a person aged 18 to 59 who received the Ad26.COV2.S COVID-19 vaccine or a placebo.

This chain links TRBV5-1 with TRBJ2-1; 7 nucleotides agree with TRBD1. Trimming removed 2 bases from V and 4 bases from J; junction bases left unmatched: 3. Per germline, CDR1 SGHRS and CDR2 YFSETQ. The CDR3 is made up of 14 amino acids. DNA of the CDR3: TGCGCCAGCAGCTTTGACAGGGTGTACAATGAGCAGTTCTTC. Encoded protein: CASSFDRVYNEQFF.

The chain recombines TRBV19 with TRBJ2-7, with D maybe TRBD1 (5 bases). V lost 4 bases and J lost 1, with 11 bases in between. Germline-derived CDR1 and CDR2 are LNHDA and SQIVND (reference sequence). There are 14 residues in the CDR3. The DNA for the CDR3 is TGTGCCAGTAGTACGCAGGGATCATCCTACGAGCAGTACTTC. Protein product: CASSTQGSSYEQYF.

The chain joins TRBV6-5 to TRBJ2-3; no clear D gene. The CDR3 consists of 11 residues. V shed 8 bases and J shed 6 bases, with 9 bases lying between them. Germline values: CDR1 MNHEY, CDR2 SVGAGI. This CDR3 is CASREWDTQYF. CDR3 sequence (DNA): TGTGCCAGCCGCGAGTGGGATACGCAGTATTTT.

The CDR3 is CASSVQGRDYEQYF. The CDR3 DNA reads TGTGCCAGCAGTGTTCAGGGGCGAGACTACGAGCAGTACTTC. The chain links TRBV28 to TRBJ2-7; weak D call: TRBD1 (6 bases). CDR3 length equals 14 residues. The germline V and J ends were trimmed by 5 bases and 3 bases, with 14 bases remaining between them. From germline, CDR1 is MDHEN and CDR2 SYDVKM.

The chain links TRBV10-2 to TRBJ1-1; D is undetermined. The CDR3 is 12 amino acids. The germline V gene has CDR1 WSHSY and CDR2 SAAADI. V was pared by 5 bases and J by 5 bases, with 9 bases between. The CDR3 is CASSRVRTEAFF. The CDR3 bases are TGCGCCAGCAGTCGGGTACGGACTGAAGCTTTCTTT.

This rearrangement joins TRBV9 to TRBJ2-7; 7 nucleotides align to TRBD1. Germline lookup yields CDR1 SGDLS and CDR2 YYNGEE. Trimming took 0 bases from V and 3 from J; bases not matched to a gene: 12. This CDR3 is 17 amino acids long. The CDR3 nucleotides are TGTGCCAGCAGCGTAGGAGGGGGACAGCCCATGGGCTACGAGCAGTACTTC. Encoded protein: CASSVGGGQPMGYEQYF.

CDR3 bases: TGTGCCAGCAGTGAGACTAGCGGGGGGCCCTACGAGCAGTACTTC. Amino acids: CASSETSGGPYEQYF. The chain has TRBV25-1 and TRBJ2-7, with 13 bases lining up with TRBD2. The germline V gene encodes CDR1 MGHDK and CDR2 SYGVNS. This CDR3 comprises 15 residues. V shed 3 bases and J 2 bases; nucleotides not matched to a gene: 1.

In the case of this clone: Other DNA sequences within the sample encode an identical CDR3. V usage is TRBV5-4 and J usage is TRBJ1-1; tentative D call: TRBD1 (5 bases). V dropped 4 bases and J dropped 5 bases, with 12 bases sitting between them. This CDR3 is 13 amino acids long. Germline-derived CDR1 and CDR2 are SGHNT and YYREEE (reference sequence). CDR3 sequence: CASSLGGRTEAFF. DNA of the CDR3: TGTGCCAGCAGCCTCGGGGGGAGGACTGAAGCTTTCTTT.

As for this clone: Possible read error: a much larger clone is one base away. The rearrangement joins TRBV12-3 or TRBV12-4 to TRBJ2-7; D is unclear. Trimming pared 3 bases from V and 2 bases from J, leaving 8 bases between. The CDR3 runs to 13 residues. As DNA, the CDR3 is TGTGCCAGCAGTTTGGGGAACACCTACGAGCAGTACTTC. This gives the protein CASSLGNTYEQYF.

The V and J genes are TRBV5-1 and TRBJ2-7, with TRBD1 matching over 8 bases. The germline V gene encodes CDR1 SGHRS and CDR2 YFSETQ. The ends lost 5 bases at V and 3 bases at J; junction bases unmatched: 10. The CDR3 is 15 residues long. CDR3 nucleotides: TGCGCCAGCAGTGGGGGGACAGGAGGAGACTACGAGCAGTACTTC. This translates into CASSGGTGGDYEQYF.

The sample holds one count of this clone. The rearrangement joins TRBV11-2 to TRBJ2-3; 8 bases agree with TRBD1. Germline V CDR1 and CDR2: SGHAT, FQNNGV. V trimming: 1 base; J trimming: 2 bases; junction bases outside the gene matches: 11. The CDR3 totals 18 residues. In nucleotides, the CDR3 is TGTGCCAGCAGCTTAGGGCGGGGCCGGGACAGGATCACAGATACGCAGTATTTT. It translates to CASSLGRGRDRITDTQYF.

The chain couples TRBV19 to TRBJ1-1, with TRBD1 as a possible D gene (6 bases). CDR3 length: 15 amino acids. The V end lost 3 bases, the J end lost 5 bases, and 16 bases lay between the germline ends. The germline V gene encodes CDR1 LNHDA and CDR2 SQIVND (reference sequence). CDR3 sequence: CASSIATRGTTEAFF. The CDR3 coding sequence is TGTGCCAGTAGTATTGCTACCCGGGGGACAACTGAAGCTTTCTTT.

This clone was found once. The chain carries TRBV5-4 and TRBJ2-5; 10 nucleotides align to TRBD2. The trim removed 4 bases at V and 3 bases at J, leaving 3 bases unmatched. The CDR3 is 14 residues long. Germline V lookup: CDR1 SGHNT, CDR2 YYREEE (reference sequence). The CDR3 spells CASSKLAGEETQYF. The CDR3 DNA follows: TGTGCCAGCAGCAAGCTAGCGGGGGAAGAGACCCAGTACTTC.

The rearrangement links TRBV5-6 to TRBJ2-5, with D tentatively TRBD1 or TRBD2 (9 bases each). The germline CDR1 and CDR2 sequences are SGHDT and YYEEEE. The CDR3 contains 19 residues. Trimming removed 3 bases at V and 5 bases at J, with 29 bases between. The CDR3 spells CASSSYRGLASGERETQYF. The CDR3 DNA reads TGTGCCAGCAGCTCCTACAGGGGGCTGGCTAGCGGGGAGAGGGAGACCCAGTACTTC.

The chain joins TRBV5-1 to TRBJ2-7; 7 bases line up with TRBD1. The CDR3 is 15 residues long. The V and J ends lost 4 bases and 4 bases, in that order; junction bases with no gene match: 11. CDR1 is SGHRS and CDR2 is YFSETQ in the germline V gene. CDR3 DNA: TGCGCCAGCAGCACCCAACCGGGACAGAATTACGAGCAGTACTTC. Translating gives CASSTQPGQNYEQYF.

The J gene is TRBJ1-1, the V gene TRBV4-1, with a possible D match to TRBD1 (5 bases). V dropped 0 bases and J dropped 4 bases, with 18 bases sitting between them. Germline values: CDR1 MGHRA, CDR2 YSYEKL. The CDR3 consists of 17 residues. The DNA of the CDR3 is TGCGCCAGCAGCCAAGATCCTGGGGGTTCTCAGGTCACTGAAGCTTTCTTT. Translating gives CASSQDPGGSQVTEAFF.

The CDR3 nucleotides read TGTGCCAGCAGCTTAGTAGGGGGACCCTACAATGAGCAGTTCTTC. Translation gives CASSLVGGPYNEQFF. The J gene is TRBJ2-1, the V gene TRBV7-6; possibly TRBD1 for D (6 bases). Trimming took off 1 base at V and 2 bases at J, with 9 bases between the two ends. CDR3 length equals 15 residues. Germline CDR1 reads SGHVS; CDR2 reads FNYEAQ.

The rearrangement uses TRBV18 and TRBJ1-1, with unresolved D. This CDR3 has 11 amino acids. Germline V gene data show CDR1 as KGHSH and CDR2 as LQKENI. Trimming left V 6 bases short and J 6 bases short, with 8 bases between. CDR3 protein: CASSPEAEAFF. In DNA, the CDR3 is TGTGCCAGCTCCCCTGAGGCTGAAGCTTTCTTT.

This clone has a single count. The chain has TRBV7-2 and TRBJ2-1; D unclear. The CDR3 sequence is 13 residues long. V lost 2 bases to trimming and J lost 10 bases, with 12 bases between them. Germline CDR1 reads SGHTA; CDR2 reads FQGNSA. In DNA form, the CDR3 reads TGTGCCAGCAGCTTAATCCGGGTCCCCGAGCAGTTCTTC. It specifies CASSLIRVPEQFF.

The chain carries TRBV6-6 and TRBJ2-3; 7 positions agree with TRBD2. The CDR3 covers 16 residues. V shed 8 bases, J shed 4 bases, and the junction held 15 bases outside the gene matches. Per germline, CDR1 MNHNY and CDR2 SVGAGI (reference sequence). The CDR3 is CASADPASGLADTQYF. Here the CDR3 DNA reads TGTGCCAGCGCAGACCCGGCTAGCGGTCTTGCAGATACGCAGTATTTT.

This sequence joins TRBV24-1 and TRBJ2-7; the D gene is possibly TRBD2 (7 bases). With 3 bases removed from V and 5 bases from J, the gap between germline ends came to 19 bases. CDR3 length: 16 amino acids. Per germline, CDR1 KGHDR and CDR2 SFDVKD. The CDR3 reads CATSDLLPKGGNEQYF. CDR3 bases: TGTGCCACCAGTGATCTTCTCCCGAAGGGGGGGAACGAGCAGTACTTC.

The rearrangement uses TRBV24-1 and TRBJ2-5, with TRBD2 matching 9 bases. CDR3 length: 16 amino acids. Germline CDR1 and CDR2: KGHDR and SFDVKD. V was clipped by 3 bases and J by 2 bases; unmatched bases: 6. The CDR3 bases are TGTGCCACCAGTGATCTTAGCGGGGGTAAACAAGAGACCCAGTACTTC. Translated: CATSDLSGGKQETQYF.

This clone was seen only a few times. The gene calls are TRBV14 and TRBJ1-1; 12 nucleotides match TRBD1. The germline CDR1 and CDR2 sequences are SGHDN and FVKESK. With V trimmed by 3 bases and J by 5 bases, 7 bases remained unmatched. This CDR3 is built from 16 residues. The CDR3 DNA reads TGTGCCAGCAGCCACAATACGGGACAGGGGGCGACTGAAGCTTTCTTT. Its protein product is CASSHNTGQGATEAFF.

V usage is TRBV28 and J usage is TRBJ2-7, with TRBD1 matching over 12 bases. This CDR3 contains 16 residues. Trimming removed 4 bases from V and 3 bases from J; junction bases left unmatched: 7. The V gene's germline CDR1 is MDHEN and CDR2 SYDVKM. CDR3 in amino acids: CASSSPGTGGVYEQYF. The CDR3 region has the DNA TGTGCCAGCAGTTCCCCCGGGACAGGGGGCGTCTACGAGCAGTACTTC.

The chain joins TRBV20-1 to TRBJ1-1; tentatively, D is TRBD1 (5 bases). The CDR3 has 14 amino acids. Germline values: CDR1 DFQATT, CDR2 SNEGSKA (reference sequence). The V end lost 3 bases, the J end lost 3 bases, and 14 bases lay between the germline ends. CDR3 nucleotides: TGCAGTGCTAGTCCCGGGGCCTCACACACTGAAGCTTTCTTT. Its translation is CSASPGASHTEAFF.

The rearrangement links TRBV19 to TRBJ2-2; 7 nucleotides line up with TRBD2. Germline-derived CDR1 and CDR2 are LNHDA and SQIVND (reference sequence). This CDR3 has 15 residues. The junction had 3 bases not matched to a gene; V was cut back by 1 base and J by 4 bases. In DNA, the CDR3 is TGTGCCAGTAGTATAGTGGGGGGGAGCACCGGGGAGCTGTTTTTT. Translated: CASSIVGGSTGELFF. The variable domain in full, completed from reference TRBV19 and TRBJ2-2, reads DGGITQSPKYLFRKEGQNVTLSCEQNLNHDAMYWYRQDPGQGLRLIYYSQIVNDFQKGDIAEGYSVSREKKESFPLTVTSAQKNPTAFYLCASSIVGGSTGELFFGEGSRLTVL.

The V gene is TRBV2, the J gene TRBJ2-1; D may be TRBD1 (6 bases). This CDR3 has 14 amino acids. The germline V and J ends were trimmed by 6 bases and 1 base, with 10 bases remaining between them. CDR1 is SNHLY, CDR2 FYNNEI, per germline. The CDR3 DNA is TGTGCCAGCAGCCCGCAGGGGTCCTACAATGAGCAGTTCTTC. Translated: CASSPQGSYNEQFF.